This T cell receptor (beta chain) was sequenced for a study of siplizumab effects on memory and regulatory T cells. Regarding the study as a whole: Unstimulated subsets were the mapping target of only a minor fraction of alloreactive clones.

Sequencing used immunoSEQ multiplex PCR; TCRdb keeps in-frame clones, though not all of them. The sample has about 110,000 clones; roughly 92% are singletons. The ends lost 6 bases at V and 3 bases at J; junction bases unmatched: 8. Germline values: CDR1 LNHDA, CDR2 SQIVND (reference sequence). CDR3 length: 16 amino acids. As to this clone: The antigen remains unidentified.

Sequences were obtained from CD4+ T cells sorted from blood. The rearrangement uses TRBV19 and TRBJ2-3, with 11 nucleotides matching TRBD2. This clonotype originated in a human donor in good health. CDR3 nucleotide sequence: TGTGCCAGTAGCCGTCTAGCGGGGGGTTGGACAGATACGCAGTATTTT. It yields the protein CASSRLAGGWTDTQYF.